The 8 T cell receptor beta chains presented below share a single source sample, sequenced in a study of post-analysis software for immune sequencing data. No antigen has been assigned to these receptors. The study, taken as a whole, reports: About five TRBV segments occurring more often in patients than controls included TRBV5-6, TRBV5-1 and TRBV20-1.

Prepared TCR beta cDNA libraries contained unique molecular identifiers. MiXCR, applied by TCRdb to the PCR reads, yields one record per CDR3 protein. The sample shows around 180,000 distinct CDR3 sequences, 25% to 35% of them seen only once. What was sequenced was blood. Receptors originate from a girl aged 10-17 years with multiple sclerosis.

In the case of this clonotype: A much larger clone differs from this one at a single base, so this may be a read error. In DNA form, the CDR3 reads TGTGCCAGCAGCATAAGTATCACAGATACGCGGTATTTT. It yields the protein CASSISITDTRYF. The chain combines TRBV27 with TRBJ2-3; D uncertain. The CDR3 totals 13 residues. Germline-derived CDR1 and CDR2 are MNHEY and SMNVEV (reference sequence).

This clonotype was observed a few times. The genes are TRBV6-5 and TRBJ2-3; unclear D gene. The CDR3 spans 12 residues. Trimming left V 6 bases short and J 2 bases short, with 6 bases between. CDR1 MNHEY and CDR2 SVGAGI come from the germline V gene. The chain's CDR3 is CASSKTTDTQYF. CDR3 sequence (DNA): TGTGCCAGCAGCAAAACCACAGATACGCAGTATTTT.

Only a few counts were recorded for this clonotype. The chain recombines TRBV11-2 with TRBJ1-1; D not certain. Looked up from germline, CDR1 is SGHAT and CDR2 is FQNNGV. The CDR3 consists of 13 residues. V was cut by 7 bases and J by 7 bases, with 16 bases left in between. CDR3 loop: CASTRTETYEAFF. The CDR3 DNA reads TGTGCCAGCACCCGGACGGAGACTTATGAAGCTTTCTTT.

This clonotype has a count of ten or more. J is TRBJ2-7 and V is TRBV27; 7 bases fit TRBD2. V lost 6 bases and J lost 7; bases outside the gene matches: 9. The germline V gene has CDR1 MNHEY and CDR2 SMNVEV (reference sequence). This CDR3 region has 13 residues. Here the CDR3 DNA reads TGTGCCAGCAGGCGAACAGCGGGGTGGGAGCAGTACTTC. Its protein is CASRRTAGWEQYF.

This clonotype was found many times. The rearrangement links TRBV10-3 to TRBJ1-5, with D possibly being TRBD1 (6 bases). CDR1 is ENHRY and CDR2 is SYGVKD in the germline V gene. Trimming removed 11 bases from V and 1 base from J, with 21 bases in between. The CDR3 has 16 residues. CDR3 DNA sequence: TGTGCCTCTCAAAACCGGGGGGGCGGAAGCAATCAGCCCCAGCATTTT. Encoded protein: CASQNRGGGSNQPQHF.

In this sample, this clonotype turned up a few times. The rearrangement uses TRBV30 and TRBJ2-7; 8 nucleotides line up with TRBD1. Looked up from germline, CDR1 is GTSNPN and CDR2 is SVGIG (reference sequence). The CDR3 extends over 15 amino acids. Losses at the gene ends were 3 bases for V and 8 bases for J; bases not matched to a gene: 15. The CDR3 DNA reads TGTGCCTGGAGGGGTATGGGGACAGGACCGGTACAGCAGTACTTC. Its protein product is CAWRGMGTGPVQQYF.

Concerning this clonotype: A much larger clone differs from this one at a single base, so this may be a read error. V gene TRBV20-1 combines with J gene TRBJ2-7, with D possibly being TRBD1 (6 bases). The ends were cut back, 5 bases at V and 7 bases at J, with 15 bases in the middle. CDR3 length: 12 amino acids. The germline gives CDR1 DFQATT, CDR2 SNEGSKA (reference sequence). The CDR3 DNA reads as TGCAGTGCTCTTCCGGACAGCAATGAGCAGTACTTC. It specifies CSALPDSNEQYF.

This clonotype appeared a few times. This chain connects TRBV6-5 to TRBJ1-1, with D perhaps matching TRBD1 (6 bases). This CDR3 region has 14 residues. The V gene's germline CDR1 is MNHEY and CDR2 SVGAGI. Between the trimmed V and J ends, which lost 2 bases and 5 bases, there was a span of 12 bases. DNA of the CDR3: TGTGCCAGCAGTTACCAGGGGCCAGGGACTGAAGCTTTCTTT. Protein product: CASSYQGPGTEAFF.